These 20 T cell receptor beta chains were sequenced from one sample in a study of blood T cell repertoires in COVID-19. Profiled with immunoSEQ multiplex PCR; TCRdb holds only in-frame clones, not every one. The sample records about 130,000 clones, roughly 90% being singletons. The specimen was peripheral blood. All receptors derive from an elderly woman with acute or convalescent COVID-19.

The chain has TRBV28 and TRBJ2-3, with 9 nucleotides matching TRBD1. This CDR3 has 15 amino acids. The trim removed 3 bases at V and 4 bases at J, leaving 5 bases unmatched. In germline, CDR1 is MDHEN, CDR2 SYDVKM. CDR3 in amino acids: CASSFRGQGSDTQYF. The CDR3 region has the DNA TGTGCCAGCAGTTTTAGGGGACAGGGATCAGATACGCAGTATTTT.

The CDR3 DNA reads as TGTGCCAGCAGCCAAGATTCCCGGGCTGAAGCTTTCTTT. Amino acids: CASSQDSRAEAFF. The chain joins TRBV3-1 (or the pseudogene TRBV3-2) to TRBJ1-1; D ambiguous. The CDR3 consists of 13 residues. Germline CDR1 reads LGHDT; CDR2 reads YNNKEL (reference sequence). Trimming removed 0 bases from V and 6 bases from J, with 8 bases in between.

The chain employs TRBV15 and TRBJ2-1; 12 bases line up with TRBD2. After removal of 0 bases from V and 1 base from J, the junction contained 1 base not matched to a gene. The CDR3 runs to 17 residues. Germline CDR1 is LNHNV and CDR2 is YYDKDF (reference sequence). This chain's CDR3 is CATSRDGTSGSYNEQFF. For the CDR3, the DNA is TGTGCCACCAGCAGAGATGGGACTAGCGGGTCCTACAATGAGCAGTTCTTC.

CDR3 residues: CASSLEGSAFF. CDR3 sequence (DNA): TGTGCCAGCAGTTTGGAGGGGAGTGCTTTCTTT. This chain connects TRBV6-2 or TRBV6-3 to TRBJ1-1; a weak D match, TRBD1 (5 bases). Germline assignment: CDR1 MNHEY and CDR2 SVGEGT. The CDR3 has 11 residues. Trimming pared 4 bases from V and 11 bases from J, leaving 11 bases between.

The V call is TRBV5-8, the J call TRBJ2-5; TRBD1 matches 9 bases. Trimming removed 8 bases from V and 5 bases from J; junction bases left unmatched: 7. The CDR3 loop spans 13 amino acids. Germline-derived CDR1 and CDR2 are SGHTS and YDEGEE. CDR3 region: CASLYRGQETQYF. The DNA for the CDR3 is TGTGCCAGTTTATACAGGGGGCAGGAGACCCAGTACTTC.

This rearrangement joins TRBV19 to TRBJ2-1; TRBD1 aligns across 9 bases. Germline loops: CDR1 LNHDA, CDR2 SQIVND (reference sequence). The CDR3 consists of 16 residues. After removal of 4 bases from V and 4 bases from J, the junction contained 8 bases not matched to a gene. The chain's CDR3 is CASSTHTGGAYNEQFF. CDR3 nucleotides: TGTGCCAGTAGTACTCACACAGGGGGCGCGTACAATGAGCAGTTCTTC.

The rearrangement joins TRBV5-4 to TRBJ2-1, with 9 bases identical to TRBD2. CDR3 size: 15 residues. Per germline, CDR1 SGHNT and CDR2 YYREEE (reference sequence). The ends lost 0 bases at V and 7 bases at J; junction bases unmatched: 5. CDR3 protein: CASSLETSGLNEQFF. The DNA of the CDR3 is TGTGCCAGCAGCTTGGAGACTAGCGGACTTAATGAGCAGTTCTTC. Full variable domain (outside the CDR3, taken from reference TRBV5-4 and TRBJ2-1): ETGVTQSPTHLIKTRGQQVTLRCSSQSGHNTVSWYQQALGQGPQFIFQYYREEENGRGNFPPRFSGLQFPNYSSELNVNALELDDSALYLCASSLETSGLNEQFFGPGTRLTVL.

This clone was seen ten or more times. This chain links TRBV28 with TRBJ1-5; no firm D call. Germline CDR1 is MDHEN and CDR2 is SYDVKM. CDR3 length: 16 residues. Trimming took off 3 bases at V and 4 bases at J, with 16 bases between the two ends. The chain's CDR3 is CASSFQVPGFNQPQHF. Here the CDR3 DNA reads TGTGCCAGCAGTTTCCAAGTGCCGGGATTTAATCAGCCCCAGCATTTT.

The CDR3 nucleotides read TGTGCCAGCAGCTTAGCATCTCGGAACACCGGGGAGCTGTTTTTT. This translates into CASSLASRNTGELFF. The genes are TRBV7-2 and TRBJ2-2, with no clear D. This CDR3 spans 15 amino acids. V shed 0 bases and J shed 1 base, with 6 bases lying between them. CDR1 is SGHTA, CDR2 FQGNSA, per germline.

This chain links TRBV7-2 with TRBJ1-2; TRBD1 is a possible D gene (6 bases). The length of the CDR3 is 13 residues. The germline V and J ends were trimmed by 4 bases and 4 bases, with 10 bases remaining between them. Per the germline V gene, CDR1 is SGHTA and CDR2 is FQGNSA. CDR3 sequence reads: CASSWGQTYGYTF. The CDR3 DNA reads TGTGCCAGCAGCTGGGGGCAGACCTATGGCTACACCTTC.

The V and J genes are TRBV6-9 and TRBJ2-5; 7 nucleotides agree with TRBD2. Trimming removed 4 bases from V and 0 bases from J; junction bases left unmatched: 17. CDR3 length equals 19 residues. Looked up from germline, CDR1 is MNHGY and CDR2 is SVAAGI. The CDR3 protein is CASSSGWREYSQYQETQYF. The CDR3 DNA sequence: TGTGCCAGCAGTTCCGGGTGGCGGGAGTATTCTCAGTACCAAGAGACCCAGTACTTC.

The rearrangement joins TRBV5-4 to TRBJ1-2, with 7 bases fitting TRBD1. The CDR3 spans 15 residues. Trimming took 4 bases from V and 4 from J; bases not matched to a gene: 10. Germline values: CDR1 SGHNT, CDR2 YYREEE (reference sequence). The DNA of the CDR3 is TGTGCCAGCAGCCAAAAGAGGGGACAGTCCTATGGCTACACCTTC. Its translation is CASSQKRGQSYGYTF.

The rearrangement joins TRBV12-3 or TRBV12-4 to TRBJ2-3; D unclear. Trimming cost V 6 bases and J 3 bases, with 10 bases left between them. The length of the CDR3 is 13 residues. CDR3 bases: TGTGCCAGCAGCCTAGGAACTACAGATACGCAGTATTTT. Its translation: CASSLGTTDTQYF.

This clone has a single count. CDR3 nucleotide sequence: TGTGCCATCAGTGGCGATGGCTACACCTTC. Protein sequence: CAISGDGYTF. The V gene is TRBV10-3, the J gene TRBJ1-2, with D unclear. CDR1 is ENHRY and CDR2 is SYGVKD in the germline V gene. CDR3 length: 10 amino acids. Trimming cost V 4 bases and J 6 bases, with 3 bases left between them.

The chain uses TRBV7-9 and TRBJ2-5; 8 nucleotides line up with TRBD2. In germline, CDR1 is SEHNR, CDR2 FQNEAQ (reference sequence). Losses at the gene ends were 5 bases for V and 4 bases for J; bases not matched to a gene: 3. This CDR3 is 13 amino acids long. This CDR3 is CASSPGGGETQYF. DNA of the CDR3: TGTGCCAGCAGCCCGGGAGGGGGAGAGACCCAGTACTTC. The full variable domain, rest sourced from reference TRBV7-9 and TRBJ2-5, is DTGVSQNPRHKITKRGQNVTFRCDPISEHNRLYWYRQTLGQGPEFLTYFQNEAQLEKSRLLSDRFSAERPKGSFSTLEIQRTEQGDSAMYLCASSPGGGETQYFGPGTRLLVL.

This chain links TRBV11-2 with TRBJ1-5; D call uncertain. Germline assignment: CDR1 SGHAT and CDR2 FQNNGV. The CDR3 has 14 residues. The germline V and J ends were trimmed by 3 bases and 0 bases, with 6 bases remaining between them. The CDR3 reads CASSFSGSNQPQHF. CDR3 nucleotides: TGTGCCAGCAGCTTTTCCGGTAGCAATCAGCCCCAGCATTTT.

The CDR3 DNA reads as TGTGCCAGCACCCCCGGTCCGAGCCTCCCCTATGGCTACACCTTC. The encoded protein is CASTPGPSLPYGYTF. The J gene is TRBJ1-2, the V gene TRBV27; D not certain. Germline CDR1 MNHEY, CDR2 SMNVEV (reference sequence). Trimming shortened V by 7 bases and J by 4 bases, and 19 bases separated the two germline ends. The CDR3 contains 15 residues.

The chain employs TRBV28 and TRBJ2-7, with 8 bases that match TRBD1. The CDR3 spans 13 residues. The germline CDR1 and CDR2 sequences are MDHEN and SYDVKM. Unmatched junction bases numbered 3, after V lost 7 bases and J lost 1 base. CDR3 loop: CASNQGASYEQYF. The CDR3 DNA reads TGTGCCAGCAACCAGGGGGCATCCTACGAGCAGTACTTC.

This clone has just a few counts. The chain couples TRBV10-3 to TRBJ1-6, with TRBD1 identical over 8 bases. V lost 10 bases, J lost 9 bases, and 5 bases stayed unmatched. Germline lookup yields CDR1 ENHRY and CDR2 SYGVKD. CDR3 length: 12 amino acids. The CDR3 nucleotides read TGTGCCAACGGACAGGGAGGTTCACCCCTCCACTTT. Residues: CANGQGGSPLHF.

The chain recombines TRBV7-3 with TRBJ2-1, with D perhaps matching TRBD1 (6 bases). This CDR3 is built from 14 residues. CDR1 is SGHTA, CDR2 FQGTGA, per germline. V dropped 5 bases and J dropped 6 bases, with 14 bases sitting between them. CDR3 coding DNA: TGTGCCAGCAGCCCAGACAGGCCGGCCAATGAGCAGTTCTTC. It is translated as CASSPDRPANEQFF.